This T cell receptor (beta chain) was sequenced during a study of cytomegalovirus exposure and HLA in healthy donors. PCR involved 60 Vbeta and 13 Jbeta primers. Produced via immunoSEQ multiplex PCR; TCRdb's table is partial and in-frame only. There are over 120,000 clones in the sample; 70% occur only once, and approximately 2.3% lies in the top ten. Germline V lookup: CDR1 SGHNT, CDR2 YYREEE (reference sequence). The CDR3 contains 17 residues. V lost 5 bases to trimming and J lost 3 bases; unmatched junction nucleotides: 10. The genes are TRBV5-4 and TRBJ2-2; 10 positions match TRBD2. The receptor was isolated from a woman in her sixties or seventies in good health and CMV-seropositive. The material sequenced was PBMCs. In DNA form, the CDR3 reads TGTGCCAGCAGTTGGGCCGCCGGGACTAGCGACACCGGGGAGCTGTTTTTT. This translates into CASSWAAGTSDTGELFF.